This entry describes one T cell receptor beta chain. Its specificity is not known. PCR amplification relied on 60 Vbeta primers (plus 13 Jbeta primers). Method: immunoSEQ multiplex PCR; TCRdb's copy keeps in-frame clones and lacks some. The sample lists 85,000 to 90,000 clones, 70% to 85% occurring once. The data are from a study of cytomegalovirus exposure and HLA in healthy donors. Study outcomes and limitations: Presence/absence analyses assumed roughly uniform sequencing depth across donors, which may not hold. For TCR beta chains, V- and J-gene trimming was later linked to a missense DCLRE1C variant.

This CDR3 spans 17 amino acids. The germline V gene has CDR1 KGHSH and CDR2 LQKENI. Trimming took 2 bases from V and 8 from J; bases not matched to a gene: 12. The rearrangement uses TRBV18 and TRBJ2-1; 10 bases map to TRBD1. The sequence was obtained from a man aged 25 to 40 in good health and CMV-seronegative. The sample comprised PBMCs. In DNA form, the CDR3 reads TGTGCCAGCTCACCAATGTTTAGGACAGGGGGTCTGGATGAGCAGTTCTTC. Translating gives CASSPMFRTGGLDEQFF.